Shown below are 23 T cell receptor beta chains from a single sample sequenced in a study of T cell responses to AZD1222 COVID-19 vaccine (dated by TCRdb to the early 2020s). The method was the immunoSEQ multiplex PCR assay. TCRdb limited this immuneACCESS table to in-frame rearrangements with V and J called. A share of clones is missing; checked studies link under half to unresolved V genes, and the rest is unexplained. The sample table records roughly 35,000 clones; approximately 84% of these occur just once. The ten biggest clones cover about 10% of the sample. In light of the paper, this sample's time point label describes: about 28 days (+/-7) after the second vaccine dose. The sequenced sample was peripheral blood, obtained 28 days after the second AZD1222 dose. All receptors come from an adult who received the AZD1222 COVID-19 vaccine.

This clone was detected a few times. The chain has TRBV7-9 and TRBJ2-3; TRBD2 is a possible D gene (6 bases). CDR3 size: 15 residues. The V end lost 5 bases, the J end lost 1 base, and 13 bases lay between the germline ends. From germline, CDR1 is SEHNR and CDR2 FQNEAQ (reference sequence). This CDR3 is CASSQLATGTDTQYF. The CDR3, as DNA: TGTGCCAGCAGCCAACTAGCTACGGGCACAGATACGCAGTATTTT.

J is TRBJ2-3 and V is TRBV6-5, with 11 bases identical to TRBD2. CDR1 MNHEY and CDR2 SVGAGI come from the germline V gene. The junction had 4 bases not matched to a gene; V was cut back by 4 bases and J by 4 bases. The CDR3 loop spans 15 amino acids. CDR3 loop: CASSSTSGDADTQYF. The DNA for the CDR3 is TGTGCCAGCAGTTCGACTAGCGGGGACGCAGATACGCAGTATTTT.

The chain combines TRBV27 with TRBJ2-7; 11 bases align to TRBD2. CDR1 MNHEY and CDR2 SMNVEV come from the germline V gene (reference sequence). This CDR3 is built from 15 residues. V lost 4 bases to trimming and J lost 6 bases; unmatched junction nucleotides: 8. The CDR3: CASSSLAGGQGEQYF. DNA for the CDR3: TGTGCCAGCAGTTCCTTAGCGGGGGGGCAAGGCGAGCAGTACTTC.

On this clone itself: Other DNA sequences in this sample translate to the same CDR3. The chain joins TRBV7-9 to TRBJ1-2; no definite D call. CDR3 size: 13 residues. Looked up from germline, CDR1 is SEHNR and CDR2 is FQNEAQ (reference sequence). Trimming stripped 4 bases from V and 4 bases from J, with 10 bases between. The CDR3 protein is CASSSPGGYGYTF. The CDR3 coding sequence is TGTGCCAGCAGCTCGCCGGGAGGCTATGGCTACACCTTC.

The gene calls are TRBV6-5 and TRBJ2-5; D tentatively reads TRBD1 or TRBD2 (5 bases each). Trimming stripped 6 bases from V and 4 bases from J, with 18 bases between. There are 15 residues in the CDR3. The germline gives CDR1 MNHEY, CDR2 SVGAGI. The CDR3 region has the DNA TGTGCCAGCAGGGGGCGGGTAGGAGCTGCAGAGACCCAGTACTTC. This encodes CASRGRVGAAETQYF.

This rearrangement joins TRBV28 to TRBJ1-1; 9 bases align to TRBD1. Unmatched junction bases numbered 13, after V lost 9 bases and J lost 5 bases. Germline CDR1 reads MDHEN; CDR2 reads SYDVKM. The CDR3 is 15 residues long. DNA for the CDR3: TGTGCCAGTCTAGCGACACAGGGGGCCCGTACTGAAGCTTTCTTT. Its translation: CASLATQGARTEAFF.

This rearrangement joins TRBV28 to TRBJ1-4; D not certain. The CDR3 spans 13 residues. CDR1 is MDHEN and CDR2 is SYDVKM in the germline V gene. The V end was cut by 5 bases, the J end by 4 bases, with 8 bases between. Here the CDR3 DNA reads TGTGCCAGCAGTCTCCAGCGTAATGAAAAACTGTTTTTT. Residues: CASSLQRNEKLFF.

The chain has TRBV2 and TRBJ1-6; 9 nucleotides match TRBD1. From germline, CDR1 is SNHLY and CDR2 FYNNEI. V lost 4 bases to trimming and J lost 5 bases; unmatched junction nucleotides: 3. This CDR3 comprises 15 residues. CDR3 DNA sequence: TGTGCCAGCAGTGTTGGACAGGGGAATAATTCACCCCTCCACTTT. Amino acids: CASSVGQGNNSPLHF.

In its sample, this clone was seen once. V gene TRBV6-5 combines with J gene TRBJ1-2; D uncertain. The germline gives CDR1 MNHEY, CDR2 SVGAGI. The CDR3 has 14 amino acids. V lost 6 bases and J lost 7, with 18 bases in between. As DNA, the CDR3 is TGTGCCAGCAGATCAAGCGGGGAACAGAGTGGCTACACCTTC. Protein sequence: CASRSSGEQSGYTF.

The V and J genes are TRBV28 and TRBJ1-1; 7 nucleotides agree with TRBD1. The junction had 4 bases not matched to a gene; V was cut back by 2 bases and J by 4 bases. The CDR3 consists of 14 residues. Germline-derived CDR1 and CDR2 are MDHEN and SYDVKM. CDR3 loop: CASSLRTGVTEAFF. CDR3 DNA: TGTGCCAGCAGTTTACGTACAGGGGTCACTGAAGCTTTCTTT.

The chain carries TRBV7-8 and TRBJ1-2; no reliable D call. CDR3 length: 13 residues. Germline CDR1 and CDR2: SGHVS and FQNEAQ. Between the trimmed V and J ends, which lost 2 bases and 7 bases, there was a span of 11 bases. CDR3 sequence reads: CASSLMGLGGYTF. CDR3 DNA sequence: TGTGCCAGCAGCTTAATGGGTCTGGGTGGCTACACCTTC.

The chain employs TRBV5-1 and TRBJ2-1, with 10 bases fitting TRBD2. Trimming removed 3 bases from V and 3 bases from J; junction bases left unmatched: 9. This CDR3 region has 17 residues. From germline, CDR1 is SGHRS and CDR2 YFSETQ. CDR3 protein: CASSYIGLAGVYNEQFF. CDR3 DNA: TGCGCCAGCAGCTACATAGGGCTAGCGGGGGTCTACAATGAGCAGTTCTTC. Filled out from reference TRBV5-1 and TRBJ2-1, the complete variable domain reads KAGVTQTPRYLIKTRGQQVTLSCSPISGHRSVSWYQQTPGQGLQFLFEYFSETQRNKGNFPGRFSGRQFSNSRSEMNVSTLELGDSALYLCASSYIGLAGVYNEQFFGPGTRLTVL.

V is TRBV2 and J is TRBJ2-1; a possible D gene is TRBD2 (6 bases). Trimming cost V 3 bases and J 0 bases, with 12 bases left between them. Germline V lookup: CDR1 SNHLY, CDR2 FYNNEI. This CDR3 contains 16 residues. The chain's CDR3 is CASSEDREPSYNEQFF. The CDR3, as DNA: TGTGCCAGCAGTGAGGATCGGGAGCCCTCCTACAATGAGCAGTTCTTC.

V is TRBV19 and J is TRBJ2-1; 11 bases match TRBD2. Germline V gene lookup returns CDR1 LNHDA and CDR2 SQIVND (reference sequence). Unmatched junction bases numbered 10, after V lost 3 bases and J lost 6 bases. The CDR3 is 17 amino acids. The CDR3 spells CASSMAVSGGASNEQFF. In DNA form, the CDR3 reads TGTGCCAGTAGTATGGCGGTTAGCGGGGGGGCCTCCAATGAGCAGTTCTTC.

This sequence joins TRBV5-1 and TRBJ1-6; D uncertain. The V gene's germline CDR1 is SGHRS and CDR2 YFSETQ. V lost 0 bases and J 6 bases, leaving 10 bases between the germline ends. This CDR3 spans 15 amino acids. The CDR3 spells CASSLEMQVNSPLHF. CDR3 coding DNA: TGCGCCAGCAGCTTGGAGATGCAGGTTAATTCACCCCTCCACTTT.

This clone was observed once. The rearrangement links TRBV7-2 to TRBJ2-2; no reliable D call. The V gene's germline CDR1 is SGHTA and CDR2 FQGNSA. CDR3 size: 13 residues. Trimming took off 3 bases at V and 2 bases at J, with 4 bases between the two ends. Written as DNA, the CDR3 is TGTGCCAGCAGCTTCAGTAACACCGGGGAGCTGTTTTTT. This gives the protein CASSFSNTGELFF.

The chain couples TRBV6-5 to TRBJ2-7; the D is unclear. This CDR3 region has 13 residues. Trimming took off 6 bases at V and 3 bases at J, with 12 bases between the two ends. Germline V CDR1 and CDR2: MNHEY, SVGAGI. As DNA, the CDR3 is TGTGCCAGCAGAGGACCAGTCCTCTACGAGCAGTACTTC. This encodes CASRGPVLYEQYF.

The CDR3 is CASSARSGTHNQPQHF. The DNA for the CDR3 is TGTGCCAGCAGTGCACGATCCGGGACCCACAATCAGCCCCAGCATTTT. V is TRBV28 and J is TRBJ1-5, with a possible D match to TRBD1 (5 bases). V lost 5 bases and J 3 bases, leaving 17 bases between the germline ends. Germline CDR1 is MDHEN and CDR2 is SYDVKM. CDR3 length equals 16 residues.

For this clone: Additional DNA sequences in this sample encode the identical CDR3. The V and J genes are TRBV19 and TRBJ1-5; no clear D. Between the trimmed V and J ends, which lost 3 bases and 7 bases, there was a span of 7 bases. The CDR3 runs to 12 residues. CDR1 is LNHDA, CDR2 SQIVND, per germline (reference sequence). CDR3 in DNA: TGTGCCAGTAGTATTCCCCTCCAGCCCCAGCATTTT. The encoded protein is CASSIPLQPQHF.

The J gene is TRBJ1-6, the V gene TRBV7-2; 10 positions agree with TRBD1. The V gene's germline CDR1 is SGHTA and CDR2 FQGNSA. CDR3 length: 15 residues. The ends lost 4 bases at V and 6 bases at J; junction bases unmatched: 3. The CDR3 sequence: CASSSRTGGNSPLHF. CDR3 DNA sequence: TGTGCCAGCAGCTCCCGGACAGGGGGTAATTCACCCCTCCACTTT. Combining the CDR3 with reference TRBV7-2 and TRBJ1-6 gives the whole variable domain GAGVSQSPSNKVTEKGKDVELRCDPISGHTALYWYRQSLGQGLEFLIYFQGNSAPDKSGLPSDRFSAERTGGSVSTLTIQRTQQEDSAVYLCASSSRTGGNSPLHFGNGTRLTVT.

This clone was recorded once. The chain couples TRBV3-1 (or the pseudogene TRBV3-2) to TRBJ2-7; possibly TRBD2 for D (6 bases). Germline V gives CDR1 LGHDT, CDR2 YNNKEL (reference sequence). V dropped 1 base and J dropped 6 bases, with 10 bases sitting between them. The CDR3 totals 13 residues. The CDR3 DNA follows: TGTGCCAGCAGCCAAGGGAGGGAAGGCGAGCAGTACTTC. It is translated as CASSQGREGEQYF.

CDR3 bases: TGTGCCAGCAGTGAGACTAGCAATCAGCCCCAGCATTTT. Amino acid sequence: CASSETSNQPQHF. V gene TRBV2 combines with J gene TRBJ1-5, with D hard to call. CDR3 length equals 13 residues. V lost 3 bases and J 0 bases, leaving 3 bases between the germline ends. Germline CDR1 and CDR2: SNHLY and FYNNEI.

The CDR3 is CASSFGSHYGYTF. The CDR3 DNA sequence: TGTGCCAGCAGTTTTGGTTCTCACTATGGCTACACCTTC. The chain couples TRBV28 to TRBJ1-2; no reliable D call. The CDR3 is made up of 13 amino acids. Trimming took 3 bases from V and 3 from J, leaving 8 bases between them. Germline-derived CDR1 and CDR2 are MDHEN and SYDVKM.